These 8 T cell receptor beta chains were sequenced from one sample in a study of T cells in Graves' hyperthyroidism and ophthalmopathy. Amplified regions were TCR beta CDR3 sequences from RNA transcripts. TCR CDR3 regions were first amplified by RT-PCR with HTBI primers. From the multiplex PCR reads, TCRdb called clonotypes with MiXCR, one entry per CDR3 protein. The data show some 210,000 distinct CDR3 sequences, with approximately 17% seen just once and around 50% held by the top ten. Sequencing was carried out using blood. These receptors were obtained from a man in his fifties with Graves' hyperthyroidism.

The chain employs TRBV28 and TRBJ2-7; D unclear. Germline values: CDR1 MDHEN, CDR2 SYDVKM. Deletions cut 5 bases from V and 2 bases from J, with 7 bases between. The CDR3 spans 12 residues. CDR3 bases: TGTGCCAGCAGTCCTCCAACCTACGAGCAGTACTTC. It encodes CASSPPTYEQYF.

V and J are TRBV5-1 and TRBJ2-2; 13 bases fit TRBD2. This CDR3 has 16 amino acids. CDR1 and CDR2 from the germline V gene are SGHRS and YFSETQ. V was pared by 4 bases and J by 5 bases, with 5 bases of the junction left unmatched. The chain's CDR3 is CASSRTSGSKTGELFF. CDR3 nucleotides: TGCGCCAGCAGCCGGACTAGCGGGAGTAAAACCGGGGAGCTGTTTTTT.

This clonotype appeared many times. This chain uses TRBV11-2 with TRBJ2-1; D uncertain. The germline V gene encodes CDR1 SGHAT and CDR2 FQNNGV. With 5 bases removed from V and 10 bases from J, the gap between germline ends came to 24 bases. The CDR3 has 16 residues. The CDR3 DNA reads as TGTGCCAGCAGCACCGGGCAGTCACTTCCCCCTATGGAGCAGTTCTTC. It codes for CASSTGQSLPPMEQFF.

The chain employs TRBV5-5 and TRBJ1-4, with TRBD1 as a possible D gene (6 bases). Trimming cost V 4 bases and J 8 bases, with 21 bases left between them. The germline V gene encodes CDR1 SGHKS and CDR2 YYEKEE (reference sequence). There are 16 residues in the CDR3. CDR3 DNA: TGTGCCAGCAGCCAGAACCTTTTTGGGACAAACGAAAAACTGTTTTTT. Protein product: CASSQNLFGTNEKLFF.

This clonotype was counted between two and nine times. The chain uses TRBV7-2 and TRBJ2-4; perhaps TRBD1 as D (5 bases). From germline, CDR1 is SGHTA and CDR2 FQGNSA. The V and J ends lost 4 bases and 8 bases respectively, with 12 bases between them. The CDR3 spans 13 residues. DNA of the CDR3: TGTGCCAGCAGCTCCTACAGGCTGGACATTCAGTACTTC. This sequence encodes CASSSYRLDIQYF. The complete variable domain, with remaining parts taken from reference TRBV7-2 and TRBJ2-4, reads GAGVSQSPSNKVTEKGKDVELRCDPISGHTALYWYRQSLGQGLEFLIYFQGNSAPDKSGLPSDRFSAERTGGSVSTLTIQRTQQEDSAVYLCASSSYRLDIQYFGAGTRLSVL.

The chain links TRBV28 to TRBJ2-7, with D possibly matching TRBD2 (5 bases). With 5 bases removed from V and 5 bases from J, the gap between germline ends came to 16 bases. The CDR3 consists of 14 residues. CDR1 and CDR2 from the germline V gene are MDHEN and SYDVKM. In nucleotides, the CDR3 is TGTGCCAGCAGTCCCCATCGGGATAGCGACGAGCAGTACTTC. This translates into CASSPHRDSDEQYF.

This clonotype was detected many times. J is TRBJ2-7 and V is TRBV20-1; 9 nucleotides match TRBD1. Germline CDR1 DFQATT, CDR2 SNEGSKA (reference sequence). The V gene end was trimmed by 6 bases and the J gene end by 4 bases; junction bases not matched to a gene: 7. This CDR3 is 13 amino acids long. The CDR3 is CSAVGTGLYEQYF. The CDR3 bases are TGCAGTGCAGTCGGGACAGGGTTGTACGAGCAGTACTTC.

This clonotype has a handful of counts. V usage is TRBV5-5 and J usage is TRBJ2-6, with D hard to call. The germline gives CDR1 SGHKS, CDR2 YYEKEE (reference sequence). V was trimmed by 0 bases and J by 0 bases, leaving 1 base between them. The CDR3 extends over 14 amino acids. The chain's CDR3 is CASSLGSGANVLTF. The CDR3 coding sequence is TGTGCCAGCAGCTTGGGCTCTGGGGCCAACGTCCTGACTTTC.